One sample yielded the 10 T cell receptor beta chains listed below, sequenced in a study of blood T cell repertoires in COVID-19. Only in-frame clones appear in the TCRdb table, and some are missing; sequencing was by immunoSEQ multiplex PCR. This sample has 150,000 to 200,000 clones, with 70% to 90% found just once. Material for sequencing was peripheral blood. Receptors were obtained from a human donor with active or convalescent COVID-19. The donor label of this sample is uncertain.

This clone was found a few times. This chain joins TRBV20-1 and TRBJ1-2; D ambiguous. Germline values: CDR1 DFQATT, CDR2 SNEGSKA (reference sequence). This CDR3 spans 11 amino acids. Trimming cost V 6 bases and J 7 bases, with 12 bases left between them. CDR3 DNA sequence: TGCAGTGCCACCCTTAGAGGTGGCTACACCTTC. Its translation is CSATLRGGYTF.

The chain recombines TRBV3-1 (or the pseudogene TRBV3-2) with TRBJ2-7; 7 positions agree with TRBD2. The CDR3 extends over 14 amino acids. Per the germline V gene, CDR1 is LGHDT and CDR2 is YNNKEL (reference sequence). Losses at the gene ends were 1 base for V and 7 bases for J; bases not matched to a gene: 7. In DNA form, the CDR3 reads TGTGCCAGCAGCCAAGGCCGACTAGCCAAAGAGCAGTACTTC. As protein: CASSQGRLAKEQYF.

This clone came up many times. The chain employs TRBV4-1 and TRBJ1-3; 7 bases fit TRBD1. J gave up 0 bases and V 5 bases, and 13 bases lay outside the gene matches. CDR1 and CDR2 (germline): MGHRA, YSYEKL. There are 18 residues in the CDR3. This chain's CDR3 is CASSKGARQGGSGNTIYF. CDR3 nucleotide sequence: TGCGCCAGCAGCAAGGGGGCCAGGCAGGGCGGCTCTGGAAACACCATATATTTT.

CDR3 residues: CASSLTGAGGPLPPNEQFF. In nucleotides, the CDR3 is TGTGCCAGCAGCTTAACGGGGGCGGGGGGTCCTCTCCCCCCCAATGAGCAGTTCTTC. The chain joins TRBV7-9 to TRBJ2-1, with 8 bases matching TRBD2. Germline CDR1 and CDR2: SEHNR and FQNEAQ (reference sequence). V lost 2 bases, J lost 6 bases, and 18 bases stayed unmatched. CDR3 size: 19 residues.

V gene TRBV3-1 (or the pseudogene TRBV3-2) combines with J gene TRBJ1-1, with a weak D call TRBD1 (5 bases). Per germline, CDR1 LGHDT and CDR2 YNNKEL (reference sequence). The CDR3 is 15 amino acids. Trimming pared 5 bases from V and 4 bases from J, leaving 17 bases between. DNA of the CDR3: TGTGCCAGCAGCGCCCCAGGGTCGAGTGGCACTGAAGCTTTCTTT. This translates into CASSAPGSSGTEAFF.

The V gene is TRBV5-1, the J gene TRBJ2-3; 14 bases line up with TRBD2. There are 20 residues in the CDR3. Per germline, CDR1 SGHRS and CDR2 YFSETQ. V shed 4 bases, J shed 3 bases, and the junction held 16 bases outside the gene matches. CDR3 DNA sequence: TGCGCCAGCAGCACAAGTATCCCGGGACTAGCGGGGGATGTGACAGATACGCAGTATTTT. Amino acid sequence: CASSTSIPGLAGDVTDTQYF.

The genes are TRBV7-9 and TRBJ1-1; TRBD1 matches 7 bases. The CDR3 consists of 15 residues. The trim removed 8 bases at V and 2 bases at J, leaving 11 bases unmatched. The V gene's germline CDR1 is SEHNR and CDR2 FQNEAQ (reference sequence). The CDR3 is CASALGTVINTEAFF. In DNA form, the CDR3 reads TGTGCCAGCGCCCTTGGGACAGTGATTAACACTGAAGCTTTCTTT.

V and J are TRBV7-9 and TRBJ2-1; D may be TRBD2 (6 bases). This CDR3 is built from 15 residues. The germline V gene encodes CDR1 SEHNR and CDR2 FQNEAQ (reference sequence). Between the trimmed V and J ends, which lost 5 bases and 7 bases, there was a span of 18 bases. The CDR3 spells CASSPGRGRENEQFF. DNA for the CDR3: TGTGCCAGCAGCCCAGGACGGGGGAGAGAAAATGAGCAGTTCTTC. Filled out from reference TRBV7-9 and TRBJ2-1, the complete variable domain reads DTGVSQNPRHKITKRGQNVTFRCDPISEHNRLYWYRQTLGQGPEFLTYFQNEAQLEKSRLLSDRFSAERPKGSFSTLEIQRTEQGDSAMYLCASSPGRGRENEQFFGPGTRLTVL.

The chain carries TRBV11-2 and TRBJ1-1; D unresolved. From germline, CDR1 is SGHAT and CDR2 FQNNGV. Trimming took off 1 base at V and 0 bases at J, with 9 bases between the two ends. The CDR3 is 15 amino acids. The chain's CDR3 is CASSLAGLLNTEAFF. CDR3 DNA: TGTGCCAGCAGCTTAGCCGGTCTATTGAACACTGAAGCTTTCTTT. The full variable domain, rest sourced from reference TRBV11-2 and TRBJ1-1, is EAGVAQSPRYKIIEKRQSVAFWCNPISGHATLYWYQQILGQGPKLLIQFQNNGVVDDSQLPKDRFSAERLKGVDSTLKIQPAKLEDSAVYLCASSLAGLLNTEAFFGQGTRLTVV.

The chain employs TRBV2 and TRBJ2-1; 9 bases align to TRBD2. The CDR3 has 14 amino acids. V trimming: 7 bases; J trimming: 6 bases; junction bases outside the gene matches: 7. The germline CDR1 and CDR2 sequences are SNHLY and FYNNEI. CDR3 residues: CASKRSGGTNEQFF. CDR3 coding DNA: TGTGCCAGCAAACGGAGCGGGGGGACCAATGAGCAGTTCTTC.